Following are 26 T cell receptor beta chains from one sample sequenced in a study of shared clonotypes between healthy human individuals. Terminally differentiated effector memory CD45RA+ cells were left out of the naive CD8 fraction, which was CD45RO-negative and positively selected for CCR7. Libraries were prepared by immunoSEQ multiplex PCR; TCRdb keeps only in-frame clonotypes and omits some of them. Among hundreds of thousands of clones listed, 85% to 95% were seen once. The sample consisted of naive CD8+ T cells sorted from blood. The receptor set was obtained from a woman in her 30s in good health.

V and J are TRBV7-3 and TRBJ2-3; D is possibly TRBD1 (6 bases). V was shortened by 3 bases and J by 0 bases, with 10 bases between the two germline ends. The CDR3 sequence is 15 residues long. Germline V gives CDR1 SGHTA, CDR2 FQGTGA. The CDR3 sequence: CASSLATGSTDTQYF. DNA of the CDR3: TGTGCCAGCAGCTTGGCGACAGGAAGCACAGATACGCAGTATTTT.

The chain couples TRBV11-2 to TRBJ1-2, with D maybe TRBD1 (5 bases). This CDR3 contains 15 residues. Germline V gives CDR1 SGHAT, CDR2 FQNNGV. V gave up 1 base and J gave up 0 bases, with 9 bases separating them. The CDR3 nucleotides read TGTGCCAGCAGCTTAGTCTTAGGGGCTAACTATGGCTACACCTTC. This codes for CASSLVLGANYGYTF. The full variable domain, rest sourced from reference TRBV11-2 and TRBJ1-2, is EAGVAQSPRYKIIEKRQSVAFWCNPISGHATLYWYQQILGQGPKLLIQFQNNGVVDDSQLPKDRFSAERLKGVDSTLKIQPAKLEDSAVYLCASSLVLGANYGYTFGSGTRLTVV.

This sequence joins TRBV29-1 and TRBJ2-7; D not certain. Trimming took 6 bases from V and 0 from J, leaving 6 bases between them. The CDR3 runs to 11 residues. Germline V lookup: CDR1 SQVTM, CDR2 ANQGSEA. The DNA of the CDR3 is TGCAGCGTCTGGGCCTCCTACGAGCAGTACTTC. Translated, it gives CSVWASYEQYF.

This clone appeared once. V usage is TRBV25-1 and J usage is TRBJ1-6; no clear D gene. This CDR3 has 16 amino acids. V was trimmed by 3 bases and J by 3 bases, leaving 12 bases between them. Germline assignment: CDR1 MGHDK and CDR2 SYGVNS. In DNA, the CDR3 is TGTGCCAGCAGTGATGAGACGGAGTACTATAATTCACCCCTCCACTTT. As protein: CASSDETEYYNSPLHF.

The V call is TRBV19, the J call TRBJ1-5; 7 positions agree with TRBD1. Germline V lookup: CDR1 LNHDA, CDR2 SQIVND (reference sequence). This CDR3 is built from 15 residues. The V gene end was trimmed by 8 bases and the J gene end by 2 bases; junction bases not matched to a gene: 9. CDR3 protein: CASRYRGQGNQPQHF. CDR3 nucleotides: TGTGCCAGTCGGTACAGGGGACAAGGCAATCAGCCCCAGCATTTT. Looking up the rest from reference TRBV19 and TRBJ1-5 gives the full variable domain: DGGITQSPKYLFRKEGQNVTLSCEQNLNHDAMYWYRQDPGQGLRLIYYSQIVNDFQKGDIAEGYSVSREKKESFPLTVTSAQKNPTAFYLCASRYRGQGNQPQHFGDGTRLSIL.

The chain carries TRBV19 and TRBJ2-1; D may be TRBD1 (7 bases). Trimming removed 3 bases from V and 5 bases from J, with 14 bases in between. Germline CDR1 LNHDA, CDR2 SQIVND (reference sequence). The CDR3 consists of 15 residues. Here the CDR3 reads CASSIGGGAHNEQFF. The CDR3 DNA sequence: TGTGCCAGTAGTATCGGAGGGGGCGCACACAATGAGCAGTTCTTC.

This clone was recorded only once. The V gene is TRBV7-9, the J gene TRBJ2-7; D perhaps matches TRBD1 (5 bases). The CDR3 covers 16 residues. Germline CDR1 SEHNR, CDR2 FQNEAQ (reference sequence). The germline V and J ends were trimmed by 1 base and 2 bases, with 15 bases remaining between them. The DNA for the CDR3 is TGTGCCAGCAGCTTAGATCTGGGCAGGGCAGCCTACGAGCAGTACTTC. Protein product: CASSLDLGRAAYEQYF.

With respect to this clone: This CDR3 is also generated by other DNA sequences in the sample. This chain links TRBV5-4 with TRBJ2-7; D possibly corresponds to TRBD2 (6 bases). V dropped 2 bases and J dropped 0 bases, with 9 bases sitting between them. The CDR3 has 14 residues. CDR1 and CDR2 from the germline V gene are SGHNT and YYREEE (reference sequence). CDR3 nucleotide sequence: TGTGCCAGCAGCTTCTCCGGGAGCTCCTACGAGCAGTACTTC. Translated, it gives CASSFSGSSYEQYF.

The chain couples TRBV7-8 to TRBJ2-7, with D tentatively TRBD1 (6 bases). V dropped 3 bases and J dropped 6 bases, with 9 bases sitting between them. The CDR3 contains 12 residues. Germline values: CDR1 SGHVS, CDR2 FQNEAQ. The CDR3 bases are TGTGCCAGCAGCTTGGACAGCTTCGAGCAGTACTTC. Translation: CASSLDSFEQYF.

The V gene is TRBV9, the J gene TRBJ2-7, with D maybe TRBD2 (5 bases). Trimming took off 0 bases at V and 5 bases at J, with 12 bases between the two ends. The length of the CDR3 is 14 residues. Germline V gives CDR1 SGDLS, CDR2 YYNGEE. CDR3 amino acids: CASSVEGLEDEQYF. DNA of the CDR3: TGTGCCAGCAGCGTAGAAGGTTTGGAGGACGAGCAGTACTTC.

This chain uses TRBV5-4 with TRBJ2-5; D may be TRBD2 (5 bases). The J call may not be correct, given that the DNA end is closer to TRBJ2-7. The CDR3 runs 13 residues. Germline V gene data show CDR1 as SGHNT and CDR2 as YYREEE (reference sequence). The CDR3: CASSLDGTYEQYF. In nucleotides, the CDR3 is TGTGCCAGCAGCTTGGACGGGACCTACGAGCAGTACTTC.

This clone has only one observation. The chain recombines TRBV19 with TRBJ2-2; D is undetermined. Trimming pared 3 bases from V and 6 bases from J, leaving 8 bases between. This CDR3 region has 13 residues. Germline lookup yields CDR1 LNHDA and CDR2 SQIVND (reference sequence). The CDR3 is CASSIRHPGELFF. The DNA of the CDR3 is TGTGCCAGTAGTATCAGACACCCCGGGGAGCTGTTTTTT.

The chain joins TRBV10-3 to TRBJ1-6; D gene uncertain. The CDR3 is made up of 16 amino acids. The V gene lost 4 bases and the J gene lost 7 bases, with 17 bases spanning the gap. The V gene's germline CDR1 is ENHRY and CDR2 SYGVKD. CDR3 sequence: CAISGTSDYGNSPLHF. The CDR3 DNA reads TGTGCCATCAGTGGAACAAGTGACTACGGGAATTCACCCCTCCACTTT.

This chain uses TRBV5-4 with TRBJ1-1, with D unresolved. The CDR3 covers 12 residues. Trimming took 4 bases from V and 5 from J, leaving 9 bases between them. From germline, CDR1 is SGHNT and CDR2 YYREEE (reference sequence). CDR3 sequence: CASSDLFTEAFF. For the CDR3, the DNA is TGTGCCAGCAGCGATCTGTTTACTGAAGCTTTCTTT. Using reference TRBV5-4 and TRBJ1-1 for the parts outside the CDR3, the full variable domain is ETGVTQSPTHLIKTRGQQVTLRCSSQSGHNTVSWYQQALGQGPQFIFQYYREEENGRGNFPPRFSGLQFPNYSSELNVNALELDDSALYLCASSDLFTEAFFGQGTRLTVV.

The chain is built from TRBV7-2 and TRBJ2-7; a weak D match, TRBD1 (5 bases). Germline lookup yields CDR1 SGHTA and CDR2 FQGNSA. The CDR3 runs to 13 residues. V dropped 3 bases and J dropped 5 bases, with 11 bases sitting between them. The CDR3 reads CASSFPAGNEQYF. CDR3 DNA sequence: TGTGCCAGCAGCTTCCCCGCAGGGAACGAGCAGTACTTC.

This rearrangement joins TRBV2 to TRBJ2-7; 9 bases are shared with TRBD2. Germline CDR1 SNHLY, CDR2 FYNNEI. The CDR3 consists of 16 residues. The V and J ends lost 6 bases and 4 bases, in that order; junction bases with no gene match: 13. CDR3 protein: CASSDELLAGSYEQYF. The CDR3 DNA sequence: TGTGCCAGCAGCGACGAACTTCTAGCGGGATCTTACGAGCAGTACTTC.

Here the CDR3 DNA reads TGTGCCAGCAGTTTAAGCCCTAGCGGGAGGGGTGAGCAGTTCTTC. Translated: CASSLSPSGRGEQFF. The rearrangement links TRBV27 to TRBJ2-1, with 12 bases that match TRBD2. The CDR3 runs to 15 residues. Germline V lookup: CDR1 MNHEY, CDR2 SMNVEV (reference sequence). With V trimmed by 2 bases and J by 9 bases, 5 bases remained unmatched.

The chain links TRBV4-1 to TRBJ2-1, with 7 positions matching TRBD2. The J segment lost 5 bases and the V segment lost 4 bases, leaving 5 bases of the junction unmatched. This CDR3 comprises 14 residues. Germline V CDR1 and CDR2: MGHRA, YSYEKL. CDR3 nucleotide sequence: TGCGCCAGCAGCCCCCGGACTAGAAACAATGAGCAGTTCTTC. Translation gives CASSPRTRNNEQFF.

The chain employs TRBV28 and TRBJ2-3; a weak D match, TRBD2 (6 bases). This CDR3 contains 13 residues. Trimming removed 3 bases at V and 6 bases at J, with 10 bases between. Germline CDR1 is MDHEN and CDR2 is SYDVKM. The CDR3 loop is CASSFLSGDTQYF. CDR3 sequence (DNA): TGTGCCAGCAGTTTCCTCAGCGGGGATACGCAGTATTTT.

J is TRBJ2-7 and V is TRBV29-1, with 10 bases identical to TRBD2. V gave up 5 bases and J gave up 3 bases; unmatched junction bases: 7. CDR3 length: 14 amino acids. CDR1 and CDR2 from the germline V gene are SQVTM and ANQGSEA. For the CDR3, the DNA is TGCAGCGTTCGAAGCGGGAGGGCCTTCTACGAGCAGTACTTC. Amino acid sequence: CSVRSGRAFYEQYF.

This CDR3 reads CASSYQRTGGGEQYF. Written as DNA, the CDR3 is TGTGCCAGCAGCTATCAGAGGACAGGGGGAGGCGAGCAGTACTTC. The chain uses TRBV27 and TRBJ2-7; 10 bases fit TRBD1. Per the germline V gene, CDR1 is MNHEY and CDR2 is SMNVEV (reference sequence). The J segment lost 6 bases and the V segment lost 6 bases, leaving 11 bases of the junction unmatched. This CDR3 is 15 amino acids long.

The chain carries TRBV7-2 and TRBJ2-3; tentatively, D is TRBD2 (6 bases). Trimming left V 1 base short and J 4 bases short, with 9 bases between. The V gene's germline CDR1 is SGHTA and CDR2 FQGNSA. The CDR3 loop spans 14 amino acids. The CDR3 region is CASSLGGEADTQYF. Written as DNA, the CDR3 is TGTGCCAGCAGCTTAGGAGGGGAGGCAGATACGCAGTATTTT. The variable domain in full, with the rest retrieved from reference TRBV7-2 and TRBJ2-3, is GAGVSQSPSNKVTEKGKDVELRCDPISGHTALYWYRQSLGQGLEFLIYFQGNSAPDKSGLPSDRFSAERTGGSVSTLTIQRTQQEDSAVYLCASSLGGEADTQYFGPGTRLTVL.

This rearrangement joins TRBV15 to TRBJ2-5; TRBD2 is a possible D gene (7 bases). The germline CDR1 and CDR2 sequences are LNHNV and YYDKDF (reference sequence). The CDR3 spans 15 residues. Trimming removed 7 bases from V and 1 base from J, with 16 bases in between. CDR3 DNA sequence: TGTGCCACCAACCGGGGGCGGGGGTCCCAAGAGACCCAGTACTTC. As protein: CATNRGRGSQETQYF.

This CDR3 is CASSSQWTANYGYTF. DNA for the CDR3: TGTGCCAGCAGTTCCCAGTGGACAGCAAACTATGGCTACACCTTC. This rearrangement joins TRBV28 to TRBJ1-2, with TRBD1 as a possible D gene (6 bases). CDR1 is MDHEN, CDR2 SYDVKM, per germline. The CDR3 contains 15 residues. Trimming pared 4 bases from V and 2 bases from J, leaving 14 bases between.

This rearrangement joins TRBV27 to TRBJ2-2; maybe TRBD2 (6 bases). V lost 3 bases and J lost 8, with 16 bases in between. The length of the CDR3 is 15 residues. Looked up from germline, CDR1 is MNHEY and CDR2 is SMNVEV (reference sequence). CDR3 sequence reads: CASSLYRGKAGELFF. The CDR3 coding sequence is TGTGCCAGCAGTTTGTACCGCGGGAAGGCTGGGGAGCTGTTTTTT.

The chain uses TRBV27 and TRBJ2-5, with 8 bases aligning to TRBD2. Trimming at V came to 1 base and at J to 5 bases, leaving 3 bases not matched to a gene. The CDR3 has 14 amino acids. Germline loops: CDR1 MNHEY, CDR2 SMNVEV (reference sequence). This CDR3 is CASSLFPGGETQYF. In DNA, the CDR3 is TGTGCCAGCAGTTTATTCCCGGGGGGGGAGACCCAGTACTTC.